The sequence of this T cell receptor beta chain was determined in a study of control samples from healthy donors and cancer patients (dated by TCRdb to 2018 to 2021). As to this clone: The clone's antigen remains unknown. The sample holds no much larger clone one base away, and base qualities are not on file.

Library preparation was by the immunoSEQ multiplex PCR assay. TCRdb stores this immuneACCESS table with in-frame sequences only. Part of the clones is absent; in the studies checked, under half of the shortfall reflects unresolved V genes, and no reason is known for the rest. The sample table contains some 120,000 clones; only one count was recorded for about 93% of them. Of the sample, 2% to 2.5% falls within the top ten clones. V lost 5 bases and J lost 4 bases, and the count of bases not matched to a germline gene is 11. CDR1 and CDR2 (MDHEN, SYDVKM) derive from the germline V gene. Its CDR3 holds 16 amino acids, cysteine through phenylalanine. Only the CDR3 region is kept as DNA, spanning 48 bases read in frame from base 1.

Sequencing used blood. Recombination linked TRBV28 to TRBJ1-2; TRBD1 matches 9 bases in the middle. The sequence was collected from a man younger than 30 in good health. The DNA is TGTGCCAGCAGTGGAGACAGGGGGGATTTCTTCTATGGCTACACCTTC. It specifies CASSGDRGDFFYGYTF.